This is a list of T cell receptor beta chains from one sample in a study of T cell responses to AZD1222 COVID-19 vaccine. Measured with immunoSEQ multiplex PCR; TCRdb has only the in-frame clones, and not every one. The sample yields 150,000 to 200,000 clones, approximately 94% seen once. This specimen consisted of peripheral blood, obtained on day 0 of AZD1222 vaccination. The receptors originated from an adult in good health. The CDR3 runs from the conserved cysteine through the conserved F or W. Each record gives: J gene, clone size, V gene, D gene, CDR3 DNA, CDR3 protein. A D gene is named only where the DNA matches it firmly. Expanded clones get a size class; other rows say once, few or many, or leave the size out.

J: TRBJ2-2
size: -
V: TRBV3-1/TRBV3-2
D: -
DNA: TGTGCCAGCAGCCAACTGACAGGCCAGAACACCGGGGAGCTGTTTTTT
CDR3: CASSQLTGQNTGELFF

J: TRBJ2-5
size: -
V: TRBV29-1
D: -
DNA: TGCAGCGTTGTTGGGGGTTGGAGGTGGGCTCCAGGGGAAGAGACCCAGTACTTC
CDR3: CSVVGGWRWAPGEETQYF

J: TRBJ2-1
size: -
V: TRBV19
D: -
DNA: TGTGCCAGTAGTCCCCCGACGAGCTCCTACAATGAGCAGTTCTTC
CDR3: CASSPPTSSYNEQFF

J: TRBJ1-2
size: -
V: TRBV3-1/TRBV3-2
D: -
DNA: TGTGCCAGCAGCCCCCTTCAGGGAGACTATGGCTACACCTTC
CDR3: CASSPLQGDYGYTF

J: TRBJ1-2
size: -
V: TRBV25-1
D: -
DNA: TGTGCCAGCAGTGAATACAGGACTTATGAGCGCTACACCTTC
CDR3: CASSEYRTYERYTF

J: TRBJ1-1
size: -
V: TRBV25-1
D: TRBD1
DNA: TGTGCCAGCAGTGATCACTGGCGCGGGACAGGCTCTGAAGCTTTCTTT
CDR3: CASSDHWRGTGSEAFF

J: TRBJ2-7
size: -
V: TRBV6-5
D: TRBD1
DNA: TGTGCCAGCTCGGGACAGGGGAACTCCTACGAGCAGTACTTC
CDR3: CASSGQGNSYEQYF

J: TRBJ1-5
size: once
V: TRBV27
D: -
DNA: TGTGCCAGCAGTTTCGGAGGCAATCAGCCCCAGCATTTT
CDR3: CASSFGGNQPQHF

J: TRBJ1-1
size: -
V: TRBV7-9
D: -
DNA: TGTGCCAGCAGCTTATTCACGGTGAACACTGAAGCTTTCTTT
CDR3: CASSLFTVNTEAFF

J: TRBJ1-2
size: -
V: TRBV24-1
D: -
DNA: TGTGCCACCAGTGACTCGGGACGTTATGGCTACACCTTC
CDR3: CATSDSGRYGYTF

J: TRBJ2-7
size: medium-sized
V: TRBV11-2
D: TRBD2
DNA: TGTGCCAGCAGCTTTGGGCGGGAGGGCCCAAGAGAGCAGTACTTC
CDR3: CASSFGREGPREQYF

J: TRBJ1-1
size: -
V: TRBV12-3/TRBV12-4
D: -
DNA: TGTGCCAGCAGTTTAAGTCATGAAGCTTTCTTT
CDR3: CASSLSHEAFF

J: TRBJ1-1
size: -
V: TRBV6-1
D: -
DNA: TGTGCCAGCAGTGAAGCTTTCCCAGGGGCCGAAGCTTTCTTT
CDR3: CASSEAFPGAEAFF

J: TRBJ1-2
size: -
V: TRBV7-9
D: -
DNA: TGTGCCAGCAGCTCAGCAGGGGTCGGCTACACCTTC
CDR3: CASSSAGVGYTF

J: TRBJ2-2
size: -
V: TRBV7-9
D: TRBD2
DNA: TGTGCCAGCAGCTCCAGGACTAGCCAGAACACCGGGGAGCTGTTTTTT
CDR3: CASSSRTSQNTGELFF

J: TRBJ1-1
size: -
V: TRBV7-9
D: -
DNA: TGTGCCAGCAGCCAAATCGCAGGGGTTGTCACTGAAGCTTTCTTT
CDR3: CASSQIAGVVTEAFF

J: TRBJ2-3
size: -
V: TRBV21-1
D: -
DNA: TGTGCCAGCAGCAAAGCGAAAGACAGGGGCACAGATACGCAGTATTTT
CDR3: CASSKAKDRGTDTQYF

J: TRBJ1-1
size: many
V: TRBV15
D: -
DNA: TGTGCCACCAGCAGAGATTTATTTACTGGGAACACTGAAGCTTTCTTT
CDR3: CATSRDLFTGNTEAFF

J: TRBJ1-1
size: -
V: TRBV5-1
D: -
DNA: TGCGCCAGCAGCTTGGCCGGGGCACCGGGTGAAGCTTTCTTT
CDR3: CASSLAGAPGEAFF

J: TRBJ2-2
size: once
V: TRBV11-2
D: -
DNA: TGTGCCAGCAGCTTAGTAATTCCATACACCGGGGAGCTGTTTTTT
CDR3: CASSLVIPYTGELFF

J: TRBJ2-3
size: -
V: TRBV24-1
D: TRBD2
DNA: TGTGCCACCAGTGGACTAGCGGGAGTGGAAGATACGCAGTATTTT
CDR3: CATSGLAGVEDTQYF

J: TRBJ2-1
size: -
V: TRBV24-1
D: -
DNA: TGTGCCACCAGTTCCCTCTTTGGACGTGAGCAGTTCTTC
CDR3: CATSSLFGREQFF

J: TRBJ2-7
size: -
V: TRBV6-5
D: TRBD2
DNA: TGTGCCACCCAAGAGGACAGCGGGAGGATCTACGAGCAGTACTTC
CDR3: CATQEDSGRIYEQYF

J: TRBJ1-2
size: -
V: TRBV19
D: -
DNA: TGTGCCAGTAGTATAGGCAGGGTGGATGGCTACACCTTC
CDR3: CASSIGRVDGYTF

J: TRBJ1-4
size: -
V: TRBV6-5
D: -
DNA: TGTGCCAGCAGTTACGGAAAGGTCCGGCATAGAGAAAAACTGTTTTTT
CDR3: CASSYGKVRHREKLFF

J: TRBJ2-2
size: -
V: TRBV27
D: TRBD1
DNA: TGTGCCAGCAGCGGGACAGGAAACACCGGGGAGCTGTTTTTT
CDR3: CASSGTGNTGELFF

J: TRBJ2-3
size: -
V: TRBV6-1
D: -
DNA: TGTGCCAGCAGTGAGACCGGCGATACGCAGTATTTT
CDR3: CASSETGDTQYF

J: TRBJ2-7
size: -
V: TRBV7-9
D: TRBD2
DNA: TGTGCCAGCAGCATTAGCGGGAGGTACGAGCAGTACTTC
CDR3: CASSISGRYEQYF

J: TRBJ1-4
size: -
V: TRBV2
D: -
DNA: TGTGCCAGCACAACCGGGACGATTGACGAAAAACTGTTTTTT
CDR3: CASTTGTIDEKLFF

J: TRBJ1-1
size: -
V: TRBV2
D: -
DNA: TGTGCCAGCAGTGATAAGCGGCATAACACTGAAGCTTTCTTT
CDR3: CASSDKRHNTEAFF

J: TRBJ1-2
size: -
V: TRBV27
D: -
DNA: TGTGCCAGCAGTTTCTTTCCAGAGTCAGGCTATGGCTACACCTTC
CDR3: CASSFFPESGYGYTF

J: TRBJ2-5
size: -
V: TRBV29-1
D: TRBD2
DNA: TGCAGCATAGGGACTAGCGGGAGTGAGACCCAGTACTTC
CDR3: CSIGTSGSETQYF

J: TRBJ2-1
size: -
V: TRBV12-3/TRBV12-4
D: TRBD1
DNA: TGTGCCAGCAAGGGGGCAAACAATGAGCAGTTCTTC
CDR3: CASKGANNEQFF

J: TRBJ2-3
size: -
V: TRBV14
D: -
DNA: TGTGCCAGCAGCCGGGACTTCCCAGATACGCAGTATTTT
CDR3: CASSRDFPDTQYF

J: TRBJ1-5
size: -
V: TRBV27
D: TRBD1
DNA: TGTGCCAGCAGAGGACAGGCCAATCAGCCCCAGCATTTT
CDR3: CASRGQANQPQHF

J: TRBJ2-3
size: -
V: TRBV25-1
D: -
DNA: TGTGCCAGCAGTGAATGGAGCACAGATACGCAGTATTTT
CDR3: CASSEWSTDTQYF

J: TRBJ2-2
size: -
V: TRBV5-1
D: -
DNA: TGCGCCAGCAGCCCCCGCGGCGGAGCCTCCACCGGGGAGCTGTTTTTT
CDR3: CASSPRGGASTGELFF

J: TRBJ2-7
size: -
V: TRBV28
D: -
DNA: TGTGCCAGCAGTACCAGACCCAACAACGAGCAGTACTTC
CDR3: CASSTRPNNEQYF

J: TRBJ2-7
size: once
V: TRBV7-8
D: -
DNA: TGTGCCAGCAGCTTAAGCAGTGGAGCCACCTACGAGCAGTACTTC
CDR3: CASSLSSGATYEQYF

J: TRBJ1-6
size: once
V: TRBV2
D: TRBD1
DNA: TGTGCCAGCGCTTCGGGGACGACAGGGCGGGGATCACCCCTCCACTTT
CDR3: CASASGTTGRGSPLHF

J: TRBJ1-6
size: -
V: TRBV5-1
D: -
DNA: TGCGCCAGCAGCCCATCGGGGCAGGGAGAATTGCCCCTCCACTTT
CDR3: CASSPSGQGELPLHF

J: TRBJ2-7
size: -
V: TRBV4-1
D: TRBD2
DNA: TGCGCCAGCAGCCAACAGACCTCTGGGACTAGCGTATACTACGAGCAGTACTTC
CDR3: CASSQQTSGTSVYYEQYF

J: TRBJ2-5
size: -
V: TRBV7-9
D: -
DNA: TGTGCCAGCAGCTTACTAACGGGAGTTAGGGAGACCCAGTACTTC
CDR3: CASSLLTGVRETQYF

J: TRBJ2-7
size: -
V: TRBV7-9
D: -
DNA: TGTGCCAGCAGCGGTGATCTGGGTCCTGATATCTCCTACGAGCAGTACTTC
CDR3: CASSGDLGPDISYEQYF

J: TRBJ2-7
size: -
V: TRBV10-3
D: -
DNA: TGTGCCATCAGTGAACAGGGCTTCCACGAGCAGTACTTC
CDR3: CAISEQGFHEQYF

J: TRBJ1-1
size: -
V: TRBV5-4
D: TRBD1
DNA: TGTGCCAGCAGCTACCGGACAGGGATGAACACTGAAGCTTTCTTT
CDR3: CASSYRTGMNTEAFF

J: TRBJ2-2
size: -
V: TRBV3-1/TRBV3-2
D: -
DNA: TGTGCCAGCAGCCCCCATGCTACCGGGGAGCTGTTTTTT
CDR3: CASSPHATGELFF

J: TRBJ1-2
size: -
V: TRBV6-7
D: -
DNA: TGTGCCAGCAAGGAGGTTCATGGCTACACCTTC
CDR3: CASKEVHGYTF

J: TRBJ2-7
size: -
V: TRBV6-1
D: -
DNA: TGTGCCAGCAGTGACGACTGGGGCTACGAGCAGTACTTC
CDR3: CASSDDWGYEQYF

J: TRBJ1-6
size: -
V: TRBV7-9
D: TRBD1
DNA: TGTGCCAGCAGGTCGGACAGGGGAGATTCACCCCTCCACTTT
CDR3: CASRSDRGDSPLHF

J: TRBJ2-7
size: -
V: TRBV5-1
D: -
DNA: TGCGCCAGCAGCTCATCGGGCAACTACTACGAGCAGTACTTC
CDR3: CASSSSGNYYEQYF

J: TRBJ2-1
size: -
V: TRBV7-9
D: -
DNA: TGTGCCAGCAGATCCCCGGGACGGGATGGGAATGAGCAGTTCTTC
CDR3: CASRSPGRDGNEQFF

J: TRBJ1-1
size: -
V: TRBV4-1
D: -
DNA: TGCGCCAGCAGCTGGGGTTGGGGGCGCGCGAACACTGAAGCTTTCTTT
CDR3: CASSWGWGRANTEAFF

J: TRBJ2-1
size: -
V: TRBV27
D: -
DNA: TGTGCCAGCTGGAGGGGGCTCGCCGACCTCAATGAGCAGTTCTTC
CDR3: CASWRGLADLNEQFF

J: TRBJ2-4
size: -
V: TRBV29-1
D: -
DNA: TGCAGCGTTGATGCAGGCAAAAACATTCAGTACTTC
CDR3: CSVDAGKNIQYF

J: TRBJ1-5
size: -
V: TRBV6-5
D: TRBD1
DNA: TGTGCCAGCAGCCCCGGACAGGGCGACAATCAGCCCCAGCATTTT
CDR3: CASSPGQGDNQPQHF

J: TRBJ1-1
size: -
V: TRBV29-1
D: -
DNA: TGCAGCGTTGTTGATGGAAGGACTGAAGCTTTCTTT
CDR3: CSVVDGRTEAFF

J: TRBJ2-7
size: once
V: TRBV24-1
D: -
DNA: TGTGCCACCAGTGCGGCAGGGGCCTACGAGCAGTACTTC
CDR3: CATSAAGAYEQYF

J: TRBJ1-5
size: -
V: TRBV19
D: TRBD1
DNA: TGTGCCACTTGGCAGGGGGGTTTGCGGCCCCAGCATTTT
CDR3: CATWQGGLRPQHF